This record concerns one T cell receptor (beta chain) sequence. The entry originates in a study of blood T cell repertoires in COVID-19. The V end lost 7 bases, the J end lost 8 bases, and 14 bases lay between the germline ends. The CDR3 covers 13 residues. Germline V gene lookup returns CDR1 MNHEY and CDR2 SVGAGI. The repertoire was sequenced with immunoSEQ multiplex PCR; TCRdb's copy has only in-frame clones and lacks some. The data contain roughly 50,000 clones, 75% to 90% of them seen just once; the ten biggest clones take up roughly an eighth. Specimen: peripheral blood. The chain couples TRBV6-5 to TRBJ1-4, with D unclear. The origin of this receptor is a woman aged 60 to 75 with active COVID-19. The CDR3 region has the DNA TGTGCCAGCATGGAGCAGACTTCCGAAAAACTGTTTTTT. This codes for CASMEQTSEKLFF.